These 12 T cell receptor beta chains share one sample of origin, sequenced in a study of blood T cell repertoires in COVID-19. Here immunoSEQ multiplex PCR was the method, and the copy in TCRdb shows in-frame clones only, minus some. The data show 100,000 to 150,000 clones, with around 88% seen just once and about a tenth held by the top ten. Sequenced: peripheral blood. These receptors all come from a man between 45 and 60 years old with acute or convalescent COVID-19.

CDR3 in amino acids: CASSYSRPDSYGYTF. CDR3 in DNA: TGTGCCAGCAGTTACTCGAGGCCGGACAGCTATGGCTACACCTTC. The V call is TRBV6-5, the J call TRBJ1-2, with D possibly being TRBD1 (6 bases). Germline V gene data show CDR1 as MNHEY and CDR2 as SVGAGI. V lost 0 bases and J lost 4, with 12 bases in between. This CDR3 comprises 15 residues.

This clone was picked up one time. This chain joins TRBV7-2 and TRBJ1-1; D uncertain. Germline V gene data show CDR1 as SGHTA and CDR2 as FQGNSA. V was pared by 1 base and J by 4 bases, with 7 bases between. The CDR3 consists of 13 residues. The CDR3 region has the DNA TGTGCCAGCAGCTTAGAGTCGGGCACTGAAGCTTTCTTT. Encoded protein: CASSLESGTEAFF.

The chain uses TRBV21-1 and TRBJ1-1; TRBD1, as called in the table, went unchecked against the DNA. TRBV21-1 is flagged as a pseudogene. This CDR3 is 15 amino acids long. CDR3 residues: CASSKGQGAQAKAFF. DNA for the CDR3: TGTGCCAGCAGCAAAGGACAGGGGGCGCAAGCTAAAGCTTTCTTT.

This chain uses TRBV18 with TRBJ1-5; possibly TRBD1 for D (5 bases). The CDR3 is 15 amino acids. V lost 3 bases to trimming and J lost 6 bases, with 15 bases between them. From germline, CDR1 is KGHSH and CDR2 LQKENI. The CDR3 DNA follows: TGTGCCAGCTCACCTGCCTCCCAGGGTACTCAGCCCCAGCATTTT. It translates to CASSPASQGTQPQHF. Complete variable domain (other parts from reference TRBV18 and TRBJ1-5): NAGVMQNPRHLVRRRGQEARLRCSPMKGHSHVYWYRQLPEEGLKFMVYLQKENIIDESGMPKERFSAEFPKEGPSILRIQQVVRGDSAAYFCASSPASQGTQPQHFGDGTRLSIL.

This clone showed up just once. The gene calls are TRBV15 and TRBJ1-1; D remains unclear. The ends were cut back, 1 base at V and 11 bases at J, with 11 bases in the middle. This CDR3 spans 12 amino acids. Germline assignment: CDR1 LNHNV and CDR2 YYDKDF (reference sequence). CDR3 amino acids: CATSRAAGLAFF. The CDR3 DNA sequence: TGTGCCACCAGCAGAGCCGCAGGCCTGGCTTTCTTT.

This clone was observed a few times. The chain carries TRBV20-1 and TRBJ1-2, with D possibly matching TRBD1 (5 bases). Germline CDR1 reads DFQATT; CDR2 reads SNEGSKA (reference sequence). The CDR3 length is 12 residues. The germline V and J ends were trimmed by 3 bases and 7 bases, with 12 bases remaining between them. CDR3: CSASVGAGGYTF. The CDR3 DNA reads as TGCAGTGCTAGTGTAGGGGCTGGTGGCTACACCTTC.

This chain uses TRBV5-6 with TRBJ2-7; 7 nucleotides match TRBD1. V lost 1 base and J lost 2; bases outside the gene matches: 6. Germline V CDR1 and CDR2: SGHDT, YYEEEE. The CDR3 consists of 15 residues. The CDR3 reads CASSLWQGVPYEQYF. The CDR3 nucleotides read TGTGCCAGCAGCTTGTGGCAGGGGGTTCCCTACGAGCAGTACTTC.

This chain links TRBV3-1 (or the pseudogene TRBV3-2) with TRBJ2-1; D remains ambiguous. V was pared by 3 bases and J by 1 base, with 10 bases between. Germline assignment: CDR1 LGHDT and CDR2 YNNKEL (reference sequence). This CDR3 region has 15 residues. CDR3 DNA sequence: TGTGCCAGCAGCCAGTGGAGAGGATCCTACAATGAGCAGTTCTTC. It codes for CASSQWRGSYNEQFF.

The chain links TRBV10-3 to TRBJ1-2; weak D call: TRBD1 (6 bases). Germline V gene sequence: CDR1 ENHRY, CDR2 SYGVKD. This CDR3 has 14 amino acids. V was pared by 4 bases and J by 6 bases, with 15 bases between. The CDR3, as DNA: TGTGCCATCAGTGTCGGGGGGAACAGGGATGGCTACACCTTC. It translates to CAISVGGNRDGYTF.

The chain joins TRBV19 to TRBJ2-1; 7 bases fit TRBD2. CDR1 and CDR2 from the germline V gene are LNHDA and SQIVND (reference sequence). Trimming removed 7 bases from V and 5 bases from J; junction bases left unmatched: 8. The CDR3 extends over 14 amino acids. The CDR3 bases are TGTGCCAGTAAGGACGGGGGGATCAACAATGAGCAGTTCTTC. Translated, it gives CASKDGGINNEQFF.

This clone was recorded only once. J is TRBJ1-6 and V is TRBV30; D is perhaps TRBD1 (5 bases). The CDR3 is 15 amino acids. Germline CDR1 reads GTSNPN; CDR2 reads SVGIG (reference sequence). The V end lost 0 bases, the J end lost 7 bases, and 13 bases lay between the germline ends. DNA for the CDR3: TGTGCCTGGAGTGTAAATCAGGGAGGAAATTCACCCCTCCACTTT. It specifies CAWSVNQGGNSPLHF.

The J gene is TRBJ2-3, the V gene TRBV9; the D gene is possibly TRBD2 (5 bases). The V and J ends lost 3 bases and 1 base respectively, with 9 bases between them. Germline V gene sequence: CDR1 SGDLS, CDR2 YYNGEE. This CDR3 region has 14 residues. Here the CDR3 DNA reads TGTGCCAGCAGCGCCCGGACTGGCACAGATACGCAGTATTTT. Translating gives CASSARTGTDTQYF.